This T cell receptor (beta chain) is from a study of CD8+ T cells in alopecia areata. From germline, CDR1 is MNHNS and CDR2 SASEGT. Trimming pared 4 bases from V and 11 bases from J, leaving 15 bases between. The CDR3 spans 14 residues. Sequencing relied on a cDNA template that was reverse transcribed from extracted RNA. This table comes from immunoSEQ multiplex PCR, and its TCRdb copy is limited to in-frame clones, with some not included. The data contain roughly 280,000 clones, 45% to 70% of them singletons. Treatment in this sample: oral pan-JAK inhibitor, 5-10 mg twice daily. The TCR originated in a human donor with alopecia areata. Specimen: CD4+ T cells sorted from blood, collected around week 54, from a patient treated with tofacitinib. The chain combines TRBV6-1 with TRBJ1-6; D gene unclear. CDR3 residues: CASSVSQAETPLHF. The CDR3 DNA follows: TGTGCCAGCAGTGTGTCCCAGGCAGAAACACCCCTCCACTTT.